This T cell receptor (beta chain) was captured in a study of control samples from healthy donors and cancer patients. Here immunoSEQ multiplex PCR was the method, and the copy in TCRdb shows in-frame clones only, minus some. The sample holds 75,000 to 100,000 clones, more than 75% seen once. CDR3 size: 12 residues. Germline CDR1 is LGHDT and CDR2 is YNNKEL (reference sequence). With V trimmed by 5 bases and J by 5 bases, 2 bases remained unmatched. The chain is built from TRBV3-1 (or the pseudogene TRBV3-2) and TRBJ2-7, with 8 bases lining up with TRBD2. The sample comprised blood. This sequence originates from a man in his sixties in good health. The CDR3 region has the DNA TGTGCCAGCAGCTTTAGCGGGAACGAGCAGTACTTC. Amino acid sequence: CASSFSGNEQYF.